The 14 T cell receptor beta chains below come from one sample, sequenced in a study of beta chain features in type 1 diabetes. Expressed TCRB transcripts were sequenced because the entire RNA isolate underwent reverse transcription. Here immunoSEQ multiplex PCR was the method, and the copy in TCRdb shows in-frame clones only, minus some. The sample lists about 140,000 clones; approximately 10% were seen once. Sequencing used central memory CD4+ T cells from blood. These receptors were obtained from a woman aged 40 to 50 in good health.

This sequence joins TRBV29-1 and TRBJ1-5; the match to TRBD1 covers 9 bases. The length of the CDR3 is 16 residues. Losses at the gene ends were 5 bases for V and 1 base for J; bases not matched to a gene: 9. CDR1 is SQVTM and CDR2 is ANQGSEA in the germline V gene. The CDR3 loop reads CSVSGTGTASNQPQHF. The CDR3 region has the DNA TGCAGCGTTTCCGGGACAGGGACGGCGAGCAATCAGCCCCAGCATTTT.

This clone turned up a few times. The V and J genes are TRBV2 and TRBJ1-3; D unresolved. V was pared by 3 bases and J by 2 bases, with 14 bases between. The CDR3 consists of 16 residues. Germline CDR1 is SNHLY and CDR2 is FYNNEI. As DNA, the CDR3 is TGTGCCAGCAGTGATCTCCCGCCAGACACTGGAAACACCATATATTTT. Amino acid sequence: CASSDLPPDTGNTIYF.

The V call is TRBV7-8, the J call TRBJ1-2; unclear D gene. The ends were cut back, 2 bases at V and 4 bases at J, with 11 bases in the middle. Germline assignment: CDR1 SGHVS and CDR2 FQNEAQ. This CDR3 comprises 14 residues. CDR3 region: CASSLTELSYGYTF. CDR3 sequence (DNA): TGTGCCAGCAGCTTAACAGAACTTAGCTATGGCTACACCTTC.

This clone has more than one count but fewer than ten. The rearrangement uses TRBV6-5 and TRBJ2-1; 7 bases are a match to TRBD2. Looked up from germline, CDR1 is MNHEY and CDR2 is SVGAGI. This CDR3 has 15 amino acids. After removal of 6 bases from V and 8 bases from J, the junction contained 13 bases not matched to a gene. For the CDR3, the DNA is TGTGCCAGCAGACTTCGACTAGCCGGGCGGGATGAGCAGTTCTTC. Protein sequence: CASRLRLAGRDEQFF.

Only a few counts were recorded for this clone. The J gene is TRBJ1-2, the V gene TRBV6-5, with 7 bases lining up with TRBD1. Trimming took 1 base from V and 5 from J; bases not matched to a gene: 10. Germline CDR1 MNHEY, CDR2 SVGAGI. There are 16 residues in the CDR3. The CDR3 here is CASSYYNRGRAYGYTF. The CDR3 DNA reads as TGTGCCAGCAGTTACTATAACAGGGGAAGGGCATATGGCTACACCTTC.

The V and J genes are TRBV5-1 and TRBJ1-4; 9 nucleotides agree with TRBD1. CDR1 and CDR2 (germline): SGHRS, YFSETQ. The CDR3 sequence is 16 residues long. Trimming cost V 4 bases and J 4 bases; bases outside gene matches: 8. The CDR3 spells CASSVAGDRVNEKLFF. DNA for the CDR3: TGCGCCAGCAGCGTAGCCGGGGACAGGGTTAATGAAAAACTGTTTTTT.

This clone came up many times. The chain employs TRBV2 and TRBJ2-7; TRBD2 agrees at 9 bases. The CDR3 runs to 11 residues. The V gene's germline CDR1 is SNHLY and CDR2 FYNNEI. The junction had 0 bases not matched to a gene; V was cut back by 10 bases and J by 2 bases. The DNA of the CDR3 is TGTGCCACTAGCGGGGCCTACGAGCAGTACTTC. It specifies CATSGAYEQYF.

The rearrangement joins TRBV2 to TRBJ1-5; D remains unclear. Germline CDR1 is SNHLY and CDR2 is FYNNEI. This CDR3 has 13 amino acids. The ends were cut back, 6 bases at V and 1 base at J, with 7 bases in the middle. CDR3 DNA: TGTGCCAGCAGCCCCCGGAGCAATCAGCCCCAGCATTTT. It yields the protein CASSPRSNQPQHF.

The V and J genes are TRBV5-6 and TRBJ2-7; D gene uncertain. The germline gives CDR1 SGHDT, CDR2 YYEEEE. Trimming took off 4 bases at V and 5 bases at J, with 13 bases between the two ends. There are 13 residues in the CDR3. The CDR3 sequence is CASSPTLFHEQYF. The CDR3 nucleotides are TGTGCCAGCAGCCCTACCCTGTTCCACGAGCAGTACTTC. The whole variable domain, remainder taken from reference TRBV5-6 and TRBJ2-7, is DAGVTQSPTHLIKTRGQQVTLRCSPKSGHDTVSWYQQALGQGPQFIFQYYEEEERQRGNFPDRFSGHQFPNYSSELNVNALLLGDSALYLCASSPTLFHEQYFGPGTRLTVT.

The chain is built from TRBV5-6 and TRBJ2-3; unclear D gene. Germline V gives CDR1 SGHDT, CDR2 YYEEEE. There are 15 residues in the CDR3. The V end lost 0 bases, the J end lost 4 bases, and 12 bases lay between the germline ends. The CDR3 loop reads CASSLAVWLSDTQYF. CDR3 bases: TGTGCCAGCAGCTTGGCGGTGTGGTTGTCAGATACGCAGTATTTT.

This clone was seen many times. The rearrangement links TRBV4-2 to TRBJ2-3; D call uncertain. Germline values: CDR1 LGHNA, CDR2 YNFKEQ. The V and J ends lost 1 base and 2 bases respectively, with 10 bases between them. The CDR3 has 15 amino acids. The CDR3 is CASSQAQMYTDTQYF. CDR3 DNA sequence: TGTGCCAGCAGCCAAGCGCAGATGTACACAGATACGCAGTATTTT.

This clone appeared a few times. CDR3 in amino acids: CASSVTGEVGTEAFF. Written as DNA, the CDR3 is TGCGCCAGCAGCGTCACAGGGGAAGTGGGCACTGAAGCTTTCTTT. The V gene is TRBV5-1, the J gene TRBJ1-1; TRBD1 agrees at 7 bases. This CDR3 has 15 residues. Trimming took 4 bases from V and 4 from J; bases not matched to a gene: 10. Looked up from germline, CDR1 is SGHRS and CDR2 is YFSETQ.

The CDR3 DNA reads TGTGCCAGCTCAGGTCGTCAGGGGAAAGTATACGAGCAGTACTTC. It codes for CASSGRQGKVYEQYF. The chain joins TRBV18 to TRBJ2-7, with D perhaps TRBD1 (6 bases). The germline V and J ends were trimmed by 5 bases and 4 bases, with 18 bases remaining between them. Germline CDR1 KGHSH, CDR2 LQKENI. This CDR3 region has 15 residues.

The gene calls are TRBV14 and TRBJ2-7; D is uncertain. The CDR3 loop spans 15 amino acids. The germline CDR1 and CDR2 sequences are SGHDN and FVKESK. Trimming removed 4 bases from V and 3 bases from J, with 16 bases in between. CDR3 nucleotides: TGTGCCAGCAGCCCTCTAACCGACACCCGCTACGAGCAGTACTTC. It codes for CASSPLTDTRYEQYF.